The 22 T cell receptor beta chains given below trace back to one sample, sequenced in a study of identifying expanded T cells in peripheral blood. Sequencing was performed with immunoSEQ multiplex PCR; in TCRdb, only in-frame clones are kept and a portion is missing. This sample has more than 80,000 clones; about 87% occur once, and the top ten carry roughly 4%. Sequencing was carried out using blood. These receptors all stem from a person aged 18 to 69 in good health.

The chain uses TRBV7-9 and TRBJ1-4, with D unclear. The CDR3 runs to 12 residues. V was pared by 5 bases and J by 4 bases, with 5 bases between. The germline gives CDR1 SEHNR, CDR2 FQNEAQ (reference sequence). The CDR3 bases are TGTGCCAGCAGCACCAATAATGAAAAACTGTTTTTT. It translates to CASSTNNEKLFF. The whole variable domain, filled in from reference TRBV7-9 and TRBJ1-4, reads DTGVSQNPRHKITKRGQNVTFRCDPISEHNRLYWYRQTLGQGPEFLTYFQNEAQLEKSRLLSDRFSAERPKGSFSTLEIQRTEQGDSAMYLCASSTNNEKLFFGSGTQLSVL.

The CDR3 region has the DNA TGTGCCAGCAGCTTGAGGGGCTCTGGAAACACCATATATTTT. Translated: CASSLRGSGNTIYF. V usage is TRBV5-4 and J usage is TRBJ1-3, with a tentative D call TRBD1 (5 bases). V gave up 1 base and J gave up 0 bases, with 5 bases separating them. Germline CDR1 is SGHNT and CDR2 is YYREEE (reference sequence). The CDR3 spans 14 residues.

The chain links TRBV2 to TRBJ2-2; D might be TRBD1 (7 bases). The V end lost 6 bases, the J end lost 3 bases, and 14 bases lay between the germline ends. Per germline, CDR1 SNHLY and CDR2 FYNNEI. The CDR3 totals 15 residues. CDR3: CASRKEGADTGELFF. In DNA, the CDR3 is TGTGCCAGCAGAAAGGAGGGGGCGGACACCGGGGAGCTGTTTTTT.

A few counts support this clone. V gene TRBV4-2 combines with J gene TRBJ1-6; D may be TRBD1 (6 bases). Trimming removed 1 base from V and 6 bases from J, with 13 bases in between. The CDR3 is 16 amino acids. Germline CDR1 is LGHNA and CDR2 is YNFKEQ. The CDR3 here is CASSQAEGGGNSPLHF. The CDR3 coding sequence is TGTGCCAGCAGCCAAGCGGAAGGGGGTGGTAATTCACCCCTCCACTTT.

The chain joins TRBV5-1 to TRBJ1-2, with 9 bases fitting TRBD1. The V segment lost 4 bases and the J segment 5 bases; nucleotides outside the gene matches: 6. CDR1 SGHRS and CDR2 YFSETQ come from the germline V gene. This CDR3 comprises 14 residues. CDR3 loop: CASSGGTGKYGYTF. In DNA form, the CDR3 reads TGCGCCAGCAGCGGAGGGACAGGGAAGTATGGCTACACCTTC.

The chain links TRBV6-4 to TRBJ2-3, with 13 bases lining up with TRBD2. From germline, CDR1 is MRHNA and CDR2 SNTAGT. The CDR3 loop spans 16 amino acids. The V and J ends lost 0 bases and 3 bases, in that order; junction bases with no gene match: 0. The CDR3, as DNA: TGTGCCAGCAGTGACTCGACTAGCGGGGGGACAGATACGCAGTATTTT. Residues: CASSDSTSGGTDTQYF.

The chain couples TRBV7-2 to TRBJ2-4; 11 nucleotides match TRBD2. V trimming: 1 base; J trimming: 9 bases; junction bases outside the gene matches: 8. This CDR3 spans 16 amino acids. CDR1 is SGHTA, CDR2 FQGNSA, per germline. The CDR3 DNA follows: TGTGCCAGCAGCTTAGATCCCGGGACTAGCGGACCCATTCAGTACTTC. Translating gives CASSLDPGTSGPIQYF.

The V call is TRBV6-4, the J call TRBJ2-7; D is perhaps TRBD1 or TRBD2 (5 bases each). Trimming stripped 3 bases from V and 0 bases from J, with 15 bases between. Germline loops: CDR1 MRHNA, CDR2 SNTAGT. The CDR3 is 16 residues long. CDR3: CASSEGRDPSSYEQYF. The CDR3 DNA sequence: TGTGCCAGCAGTGAGGGACGGGATCCGAGCTCCTACGAGCAGTACTTC.

The rearrangement uses TRBV7-9 and TRBJ1-1, with 7 bases fitting TRBD1. Germline assignment: CDR1 SEHNR and CDR2 FQNEAQ (reference sequence). J gave up 4 bases and V 5 bases, and 4 bases lay outside the gene matches. CDR3 length equals 13 residues. The CDR3 coding sequence is TGTGCCAGCAGCATGCCAGGGGGCACTGAAGCTTTCTTT. It yields the protein CASSMPGGTEAFF.

The V gene is TRBV5-1, the J gene TRBJ2-3, with 9 bases lining up with TRBD2. The CDR3 loop spans 16 amino acids. In germline, CDR1 is SGHRS, CDR2 YFSETQ. After removal of 3 bases from V and 3 bases from J, the junction contained 8 bases not matched to a gene. DNA of the CDR3: TGCGCCAGCAGCTCAGGACTAGCGATGAGTACAGATACGCAGTATTTT. This sequence encodes CASSSGLAMSTDTQYF.

CDR3 coding DNA: TGCGCCAGCAGTCCCGGACAGCAAGAGACCCAGTACTTC. As protein: CASSPGQQETQYF. The chain links TRBV10-1 to TRBJ2-5; tentatively, D is TRBD1 (6 bases). The length of the CDR3 is 13 residues. CDR1 and CDR2 (germline): WNHNN, SYGVQD (reference sequence). Trimming pared 5 bases from V and 2 bases from J, leaving 9 bases between.

V usage is TRBV6-1 and J usage is TRBJ2-7; 8 bases fit TRBD1. Germline CDR1 and CDR2: MNHNS and SASEGT. V trimming: 3 bases; J trimming: 0 bases; junction bases outside the gene matches: 4. CDR3 size: 15 residues. CDR3 loop: CASSDGQGHSYEQYF. The DNA of the CDR3 is TGTGCCAGCAGTGATGGACAGGGCCACTCCTACGAGCAGTACTTC.

CDR3 nucleotides: TGTGCCAGCAGACAGGGGGCGAATATGAACACTGAAGCTTTCTTT. This encodes CASRQGANMNTEAFF. V gene TRBV7-9 combines with J gene TRBJ1-1; 9 bases map to TRBD1. The CDR3 totals 15 residues. The V segment lost 6 bases and the J segment 0 bases; nucleotides outside the gene matches: 5. Germline V gene lookup returns CDR1 SEHNR and CDR2 FQNEAQ (reference sequence).

The J gene is TRBJ1-1, the V gene TRBV10-1; maybe TRBD1 (6 bases). Germline V CDR1 and CDR2: WNHNN, SYGVQD (reference sequence). The germline V and J ends were trimmed by 4 bases and 2 bases, with 17 bases remaining between them. There are 16 residues in the CDR3. CDR3 bases: TGCGCCAGCAGTGCCCTTCCCGGGACAACAAACACTGAAGCTTTCTTT. It specifies CASSALPGTTNTEAFF.

This clone was seen a few times. V usage is TRBV5-6 and J usage is TRBJ2-3; D assignment may be TRBD1 or TRBD2 (5 bases each). This CDR3 has 13 amino acids. The germline CDR1 and CDR2 sequences are SGHDT and YYEEEE. Trimming left V 7 bases short and J 3 bases short, with 12 bases between. The CDR3, as DNA: TGTGCCAGCCACCCCTGGGGGACAGATACGCAGTATTTT. It yields the protein CASHPWGTDTQYF.

This rearrangement joins TRBV10-2 to TRBJ1-6; TRBD1 is a possible D gene (6 bases). This CDR3 has 15 amino acids. The V end lost 5 bases, the J end lost 7 bases, and 15 bases lay between the germline ends. Germline-derived CDR1 and CDR2 are WSHSY and SAAADI. CDR3 coding DNA: TGCGCCAGCAGTTACCGGGGGACACAGAATTCACCCCTCCACTTT. Translated: CASSYRGTQNSPLHF.

The genes are TRBV18 and TRBJ1-4; TRBD1 might be the D (5 bases). This CDR3 comprises 14 residues. Trimming pared 2 bases from V and 10 bases from J, leaving 14 bases between. Germline V gene lookup returns CDR1 KGHSH and CDR2 LQKENI. CDR3 coding DNA: TGTGCCAGCTCACCAGGGGCAGTCGGCGGAAAACTGTTTTTT. Protein: CASSPGAVGGKLFF.

The V and J genes are TRBV5-4 and TRBJ2-7; 8 bases are shared with TRBD1. There are 14 residues in the CDR3. Germline V CDR1 and CDR2: SGHNT, YYREEE (reference sequence). V was clipped by 4 bases and J by 3 bases; unmatched bases: 6. The CDR3 here is CASSPGQGGYEQYF. The CDR3 DNA is TGTGCCAGCAGCCCCGGACAGGGTGGCTACGAGCAGTACTTC.

This chain joins TRBV28 and TRBJ1-2; 11 positions agree with TRBD1. Germline V gene data show CDR1 as MDHEN and CDR2 as SYDVKM. V was clipped by 4 bases and J by 8 bases; unmatched bases: 6. This CDR3 spans 14 amino acids. Written as DNA, the CDR3 is TGTGCCAGCAGTTCCGGACAGGGGGCATGGGGCTACACCTTC. As protein: CASSSGQGAWGYTF.

The chain is built from TRBV27 and TRBJ2-5; D gene uncertain. V was cut by 4 bases and J by 2 bases, with 2 bases left in between. Per germline, CDR1 MNHEY and CDR2 SMNVEV (reference sequence). The length of the CDR3 is 11 residues. The CDR3 loop reads CASSSQETQYF. CDR3 bases: TGTGCCAGCAGTTCGCAAGAGACCCAGTACTTC.

J is TRBJ1-6 and V is TRBV5-1, with TRBD1 matching over 9 bases. In germline, CDR1 is SGHRS, CDR2 YFSETQ. V shed 0 bases and J 7 bases; nucleotides not matched to a gene: 5. The CDR3 is 16 amino acids. This chain's CDR3 is CASSLEGQGVNSPLHF. The CDR3 region has the DNA TGCGCCAGCAGCTTGGAGGGACAGGGTGTGAATTCACCCCTCCACTTT. The whole variable domain, filled in from reference TRBV5-1 and TRBJ1-6, reads KAGVTQTPRYLIKTRGQQVTLSCSPISGHRSVSWYQQTPGQGLQFLFEYFSETQRNKGNFPGRFSGRQFSNSRSEMNVSTLELGDSALYLCASSLEGQGVNSPLHFGNGTRLTVT.

This clone was recorded a few times. The chain combines TRBV6-4 with TRBJ1-6; D remains unclear. The V end was cut by 2 bases, the J end by 7 bases, with 9 bases between. Germline V gene lookup returns CDR1 MRHNA and CDR2 SNTAGT. The CDR3 contains 14 residues. The CDR3 loop is CASSDGSQNSPLHF. The CDR3 bases are TGTGCCAGCAGTGACGGATCTCAGAATTCACCCCTCCACTTT.